These T cell receptor beta chains were read from a single sample in a study of T-cell reconstitution after alpha-beta-depleted transplantation in children. TCRdb recomputed calls from the PCR reads with MiXCR, one row per CDR3 protein. The sample includes more than 40,000 distinct CDR3 sequences, approximately 8.7% of them seen just once. The source material was PBMCs, mostly from graft donor cells, sampled 60 days after TCRalphabeta/CD19-depleted stem cell transplant. The receptors were sampled from a male patient aged 2-9 years who had a stem cell transplant for chronic granulomatous disease, so the T cells may come from the graft donor. Both conserved end residues are part of each CDR3. D genes are given only for firm matches. A clone size is listed for some rows: how often the clone was seen (once, few, many), or a class if it is expanded.

TRBV20-1,TRBJ2-7,.,many,TGCAGTGCTAAACAGGGTTCACATGATCCCTACGAGCAGTACTTC,CSAKQGSHDPYEQYF
TRBV30,TRBJ1-3,.,few,TGTGCCTGGAGTGTACCGACACAGAGGCTCTCTGGAAACACCATATATTTT,CAWSVPTQRLSGNTIYF
TRBV2,TRBJ2-3,TRBD1,many,TGTGCCAGCAGTGAGCTACGGGACAGGGAACAGTATTTT,CASSELRDREQYF
TRBV12-3/TRBV12-4,TRBJ1-4,.,few,TGTGCCAGCTCCGAGGGGCGCAATGAAAAACTGTTTTTT,CASSEGRNEKLFF
TRBV5-5,TRBJ2-1,.,.,TGTGCCAGCAGCCTCCTAGGCGGGCAGAGCTCCTACAATGAGCAGTTCTTC,CASSLLGGQSSYNEQFF
TRBV27,TRBJ2-4,.,few,TGTGCCAGCAGTCTTCAGGGCGTTCGAAACATTCAGTACTTC,CASSLQGVRNIQYF
TRBV11-2,TRBJ2-6,.,many,TGTGCCAGCAGCTTAATGAAATCTGGGGCCAACGTCCTGACTTTC,CASSLMKSGANVLTF
TRBV6-5,TRBJ2-3,.,.,TGTGCCAGCAGTTACGACAACACAGATACGCAGTATTTT,CASSYDNTDTQYF
TRBV20-1,TRBJ2-7,TRBD2,few,TGCAGTGCTAGGGCCACGGACTCAGGGACTAGCGGGGCCCCGTTGGAGCAGTACTTC,CSARATDSGTSGAPLEQYF
TRBV12-3/TRBV12-4,TRBJ1-3,.,many,TGTGCCAGCAGTTTATCAGGCCGTACCATATATTTT,CASSLSGRTIYF
TRBV7-2,TRBJ1-3,.,.,TGTGCCAGCAGCTTAGAAAGTTTGGGAAACACCATATATTTT,CASSLESLGNTIYF
TRBV5-1,TRBJ2-7,TRBD2,.,TGCGCCAGCAGCTTGGGCGGGACTAATCTGGTCGAGCAGTACTTC,CASSLGGTNLVEQYF
TRBV5-6,TRBJ1-1,.,many,TGTGCCAGCAGCTGGGGTAGTGTAGAGAACACTGAAGCTTTCTTT,CASSWGSVENTEAFF
TRBV11-3,TRBJ2-3,.,few,TGTGCCAGCAGCTTCCCCTATCCCACAGATACGCAGTATTTT,CASSFPYPTDTQYF
TRBV7-3,TRBJ2-7,TRBD1,many,TGTGCCAGCAGCCTAGGGACAGGGGGCGAGCAGTACTTC,CASSLGTGGEQYF
TRBV7-2,TRBJ2-5,TRBD2,many,TGTGCCAGCAGCTTAGTATCTACAGCGGGGAAGACCCAGTACTTC,CASSLVSTAGKTQYF
TRBV7-8,TRBJ2-5,.,many,TGTGCCAGCAGCCAAAGACAGGTTAAGACCCAGTACTTC,CASSQRQVKTQYF
TRBV6-2/TRBV6-3,TRBJ2-7,.,many,TGTGCCAGCAGCCCGGGAGTAACCTACGAGCAGTACTTC,CASSPGVTYEQYF
TRBV6-1,TRBJ2-5,.,once,TGTGCCAGCAGCCTCGAGAGCAGGGTTGAGACCCAGTACTTC,CASSLESRVETQYF
TRBV20-1,TRBJ2-7,.,many,TGCAGTGCTAGAGCACAGGACAGTTTAAGCTCCTACGAGCAGTACTTC,CSARAQDSLSSYEQYF
TRBV15,TRBJ1-2,.,many,TGTGCCACCAGCAGAGACGCACCGAGAGTAGGGGAAAGAGTTCACTATGGCTACACCTTC,CATSRDAPRVGERVHYGYTF
TRBV15,TRBJ1-2,TRBD1,few,TGTGCCACCAGCACCCCTGGGACAGTCAAGGGGTATGGCTACACCTTC,CATSTPGTVKGYGYTF
TRBV6-6,TRBJ2-7,TRBD2,many,TGTGCCAGCAGTTCGGGACTAGTGAGGGGGGAAGACTTC,CASSSGLVRGEDF
TRBV20-1,TRBJ2-7,TRBD2,many,TGCAGTGCTAGAGTTGGGACTAGACCGTACGAGCAGTACTTC,CSARVGTRPYEQYF
TRBV15,TRBJ1-6,.,few,TGTGCCACCAGCAGACCCAGTGGGAACAGCTTTTCACCCCTCCACTTT,CATSRPSGNSFSPLHF
TRBV14,TRBJ2-3,.,many,TGTGCCAGCAGCCAAGTTATCACAGATACGCAGTATTTT,CASSQVITDTQYF
TRBV20-1,TRBJ2-5,.,many,TGCAGTGCCCCGGCGGGGAAGGGAGAGACCCAGTACTTC,CSAPAGKGETQYF
TRBV21-1,TRBJ2-4,.,many,TGTGCCAGCAGCACTCACTCCAGGGAAGCCAAAAACATTCAGTACTTC,CASSTHSREAKNIQYF
TRBV10-1,TRBJ2-7,.,many,TGCGCCAGCAGTGAGGAGGGTAACCCCTACGAGCAGTACTTC,CASSEEGNPYEQYF